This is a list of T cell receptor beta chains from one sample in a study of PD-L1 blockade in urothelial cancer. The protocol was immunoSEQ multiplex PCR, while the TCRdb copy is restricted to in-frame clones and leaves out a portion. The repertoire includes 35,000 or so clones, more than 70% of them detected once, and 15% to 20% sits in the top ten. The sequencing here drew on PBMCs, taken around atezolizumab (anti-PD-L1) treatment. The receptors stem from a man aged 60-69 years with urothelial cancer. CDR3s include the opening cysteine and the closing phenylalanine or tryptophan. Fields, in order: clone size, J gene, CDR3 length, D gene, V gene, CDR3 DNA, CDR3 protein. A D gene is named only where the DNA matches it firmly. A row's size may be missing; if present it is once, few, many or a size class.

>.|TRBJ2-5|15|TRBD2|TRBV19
TGTGCCAGTACAACTAGCGGGGGGGCTGAGGAGACCCAGTACTTC
CASTTSGGAEETQYF
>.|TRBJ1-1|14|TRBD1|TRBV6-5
TGTGCCAGCAAAGGACAGGGGCTCAACACTGAAGCTTTCTTT
CASKGQGLNTEAFF
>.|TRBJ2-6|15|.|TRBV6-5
TGTGCCAGCAGTTACTCTCTCTCTGGGGCCAACGTCCTGACTTTC
CASSYSLSGANVLTF
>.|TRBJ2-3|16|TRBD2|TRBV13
TGTGCCAGCAGCTCGGCGGGGACTACAGGCACAGATACGCAGTATTTT
CASSSAGTTGTDTQYF
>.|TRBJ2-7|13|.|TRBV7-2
TGTGCCAGCAGCTTTCCAGGAATCTACGAGCAGTACTTC
CASSFPGIYEQYF
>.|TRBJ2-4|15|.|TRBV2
TGTGCCAGCAGTGAAGTTCGCCTAACCCTAGACATTCAGTACTTC
CASSEVRLTLDIQYF
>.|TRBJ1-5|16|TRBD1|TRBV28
TGTGCCAGCAGTCCTATACATCAGGGGGGCAATCAGCCCCAGCATTTT
CASSPIHQGGNQPQHF
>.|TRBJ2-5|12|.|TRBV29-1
TGCAGCGTTCGACAGATCCAAGAGACCCAGTACTTC
CSVRQIQETQYF
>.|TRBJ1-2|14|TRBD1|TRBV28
TGTGCCAGCAGTTTATTGACAGGGATCTATGGCTACACCTTC
CASSLLTGIYGYTF
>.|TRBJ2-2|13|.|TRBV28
TGTGCCAGCAGTCAGGGCAAAGCCGGGGAGCTGTTTTTT
CASSQGKAGELFF
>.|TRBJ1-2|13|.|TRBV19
TGTGCCAGTAGTAAGGGGCAAAGCTATGGCTACACCTTC
CASSKGQSYGYTF
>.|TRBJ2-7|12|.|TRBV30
TGTGCCTGGAGTCTCGTTTCCTACGAGCAGTACTTC
CAWSLVSYEQYF
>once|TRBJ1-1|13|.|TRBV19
TGTGCCAGTACCCCGACGGGGGAGGCTGAAGCTTTCTTT
CASTPTGEAEAFF
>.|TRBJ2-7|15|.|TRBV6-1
TGTGCCAGCAGTGAAGAGGCAGGGTTAGGCTACGAGCAGTACTTC
CASSEEAGLGYEQYF
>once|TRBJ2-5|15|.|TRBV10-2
TGCGCCAGCAGTGAGGTGGCGTCTGGGAGAGAGACCCAGTACTTC
CASSEVASGRETQYF
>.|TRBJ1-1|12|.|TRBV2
TGTGCCAGCATTTACAGCGGCACTGAAGCTTTCTTT
CASIYSGTEAFF
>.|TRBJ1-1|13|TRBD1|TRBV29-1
TGCAGCGTTGTAACAGGGGCCAACACTGAAGCTTTCTTT
CSVVTGANTEAFF
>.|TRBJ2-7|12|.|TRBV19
TGTGCCAGTAGTCCGACTGACAGAAAGCAGTACTTC
CASSPTDRKQYF
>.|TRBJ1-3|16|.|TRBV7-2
TGTGCCAGCAGCTTATACGTCAGAAGCTCTGGAAACACCATATATTTT
CASSLYVRSSGNTIYF
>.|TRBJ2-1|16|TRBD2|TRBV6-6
TGTGCCAGCAGTTACCTTCCTAGCGGGAAATACAATGAGCAGTTCTTC
CASSYLPSGKYNEQFF
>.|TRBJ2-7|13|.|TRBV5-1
TGCGCCAGCAGGGACTGGCGAACTGGGGAGCAGTACTTC
CASRDWRTGEQYF
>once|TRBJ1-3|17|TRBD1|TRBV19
TGTGCCAGTAGTAGTACTGGACAGGGGATCTCTGGAAACACCATATATTTT
CASSSTGQGISGNTIYF
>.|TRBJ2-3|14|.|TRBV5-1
TGCGCCAGCAGACTAGACAGGTCCAAGGAGACGCAGTATTTT
CASRLDRSKETQYF
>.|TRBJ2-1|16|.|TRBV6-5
TGTGCCAGCAGTTTGTACAGGGAGACCCCCTACAATGAGCAGTTCTTC
CASSLYRETPYNEQFF
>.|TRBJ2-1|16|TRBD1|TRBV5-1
TGCGCCAGCAGCTTGTCGACAGGGTCGGCCTACAATGAGCAGTTCTTC
CASSLSTGSAYNEQFF
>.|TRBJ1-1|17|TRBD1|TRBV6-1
TGTGCCAGCAGTGGACCGGGACAGGGGGCGCGTATCACTGAAGCTTTCTTT
CASSGPGQGARITEAFF
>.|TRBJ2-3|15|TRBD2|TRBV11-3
TGTGCCAGCAGCTCTGGGCGGGAGTACACAGATACGCAGTATTTT
CASSSGREYTDTQYF
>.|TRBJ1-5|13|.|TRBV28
TGTGCCAGCACGTGGGGGACAAATCAGCCCCAGCATTTT
CASTWGTNQPQHF
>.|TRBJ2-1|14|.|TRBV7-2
TGTGCCAGCAGCTTAGCGCAGGGTTCAAGTGAGCAGTTCTTC
CASSLAQGSSEQFF
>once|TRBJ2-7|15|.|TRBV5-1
TGCGCCAGCAGCCCCCCGAGCGTAGGCTCCTACGAGCAGTACTTC
CASSPPSVGSYEQYF
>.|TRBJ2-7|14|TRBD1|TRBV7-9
TGTGCCAGCAGCCCCGGGACAGAGCCCTACGAGCAGTACTTC
CASSPGTEPYEQYF
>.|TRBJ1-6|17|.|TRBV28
TGTGCCAGCAGTTTACGCCGGGGGGGCAGGGGCCATTCACCCCTCCACTTT
CASSLRRGGRGHSPLHF
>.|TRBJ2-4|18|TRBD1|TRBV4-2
TGTGCCAGCAGCCAGGACGCCCCGGACAGGGGAGCCAAAAACATTCAGTACTTC
CASSQDAPDRGAKNIQYF
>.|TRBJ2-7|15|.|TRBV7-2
TGTGCCAGCAGCTTAGCGTCCGGTTCAACCTACGAGCAGTACTTC
CASSLASGSTYEQYF
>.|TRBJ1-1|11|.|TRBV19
TGTGCCAGTTTGGCGAACACTGAAGCTTTCTTT
CASLANTEAFF
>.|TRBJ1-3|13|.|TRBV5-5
TGTGCCAGCAGCACAGGCTCTGGAAACACCATATATTTT
CASSTGSGNTIYF
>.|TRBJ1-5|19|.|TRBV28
TGTGCCAGCAGTTCCCATAGTGGACAGTCTTTTTTTGGCAATCAGCCCCAGCATTTT
CASSSHSGQSFFGNQPQHF
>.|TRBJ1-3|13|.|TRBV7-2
TGTGCCAGCAGCTTAGTCCCAGGAAACACCATATATTTT
CASSLVPGNTIYF
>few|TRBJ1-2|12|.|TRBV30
TGTGCCTGGAGTGTTTCCGAGGGTAGCTACACCTTC
CAWSVSEGSYTF
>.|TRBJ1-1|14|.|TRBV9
TGTGCCAGCAGCGTAGTGGGGGGAGAGACTGAAGCTTTCTTT
CASSVVGGETEAFF